The TCR beta chain described here comes from a study of T cells in Graves' hyperthyroidism and ophthalmopathy. Study-level background: Specimen type is peripheral blood, collected at initial diagnosis prior to any treatment.

Whole-study findings and limits: Model output signaled ophthalmopathy a median roughly six months ahead of onset.

This clonotype came up many times. As yet, its antigen is unknown. Amplified TCR beta CDR3 regions came from RNA transcripts. In the first-round RT-PCR of the TCR CDR3, the HTBI primer set was used. TCRdb ran MiXCR on the multiplex PCR reads and lists one entry per CDR3 protein. The repertoire holds roughly 360,000 distinct CDR3 sequences, 13% seen once, with less than 25% in the top ten. Exclusion criteria comprised uncontrolled infection, other autoimmune disease, pregnancy or lactation. 9 to 10 ml fresh peripheral blood yielded the PBMCs. J lost 3 bases, V lost 7 bases, and 9 bases had no gene match. The CDR3 is made up of 13 amino acids. Germline lookup yields CDR1 SQVTM and CDR2 ANQGSEA.

The clonotype was recovered from a man under 40 with Graves' hyperthyroidism that later progressed to Graves' ophthalmopathy. The material sequenced was blood. The J gene is TRBJ2-7, the V gene TRBV29-1; the match to TRBD1 covers 7 bases. The CDR3 nucleotides are TGCAGCGCTAAAGGACAGGCAATCTACGAGCAGTACTTC. Its protein product is CSAKGQAIYEQYF.